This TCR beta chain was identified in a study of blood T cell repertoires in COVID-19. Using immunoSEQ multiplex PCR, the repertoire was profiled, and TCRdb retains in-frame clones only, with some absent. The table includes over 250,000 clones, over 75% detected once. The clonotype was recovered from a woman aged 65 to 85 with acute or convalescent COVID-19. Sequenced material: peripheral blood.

CDR3 nucleotides: TGCGCCAGCAGGGAGGACCCGAGCTCTGGAAACACCATATATTTT. Its translation: CASREDPSSGNTIYF. The rearrangement links TRBV5-1 to TRBJ1-3; D is undetermined. Germline V lookup: CDR1 SGHRS, CDR2 YFSETQ. Between the trimmed V and J ends, which lost 5 bases and 0 bases, there was a span of 12 bases. This CDR3 is built from 15 residues.